These 25 T cell receptor beta chains were all obtained from the same sample, sequenced in a study of molecular identifiers for immune sequencing clone quantification. TCRdb re-called the PCR reads with MiXCR, one entry per CDR3 protein. This table has 88,000 or so distinct CDR3 sequences, around 23% appearing once. The material sequenced was naive CD8+ T cells from blood, with Jurkat cell RNA spiked in. Noted subset: FACS-sorted CD8+CD4-CCR7+CD45RA+ naive T cells. These receptors came from a human donor in good health. Some libraries in this study had Jurkat cell RNA spiked in.

The sample holds a few counts of this clonotype. The chain links TRBV27 to TRBJ2-1; D unclear. V lost 0 bases and J 4 bases, leaving 7 bases between the germline ends. This CDR3 contains 14 residues. Germline CDR1 MNHEY, CDR2 SMNVEV (reference sequence). The CDR3, as DNA: TGTGCCAGCAGTTTATCAGGGATTTACAATGAGCAGTTCTTC. Protein: CASSLSGIYNEQFF.

This clonotype was found many times. The V gene is TRBV28, the J gene TRBJ2-7; 11 nucleotides match TRBD2. CDR3 length equals 15 residues. Trimming took 6 bases from V and 3 from J; bases not matched to a gene: 7. Germline CDR1 reads MDHEN; CDR2 reads SYDVKM. CDR3 sequence: CASSPPTSGIYEQYF. CDR3 sequence (DNA): TGTGCCAGCAGCCCTCCGACTAGCGGGATCTACGAGCAGTACTTC.

The V call is TRBV4-1, the J call TRBJ2-2, with D unresolved. V lost 0 bases, J lost 7 bases, and 15 bases lay in between. CDR1 and CDR2 from the germline V gene are MGHRA and YSYEKL. The CDR3 is 16 amino acids. CDR3 sequence: CASSQEDETVFGELFF. The CDR3 coding sequence is TGCGCCAGCAGCCAAGAAGATGAGACGGTATTCGGGGAGCTGTTTTTT.

Points on this clonotype: Given a much more abundant clone one base away, this may be a read error. The V call is TRBV7-9, the J call TRBJ2-7, with a weak D call TRBD2 (5 bases). This CDR3 is built from 13 residues. The germline V gene encodes CDR1 SEHNR and CDR2 FQNEAQ (reference sequence). The V end lost 7 bases, the J end lost 7 bases, and 17 bases lay between the germline ends. The CDR3 spells CASNSLPPGEQYF. Written as DNA, the CDR3 is TGTGCCAGCAACTCGCTTCCGCCGGGGGAGCAGTACTTC. Together with reference TRBV7-9 and TRBJ2-7, the CDR3 gives the full variable domain: DTGVSQNPRHKITKRGQNVTFRCDPISEHNRLYWYRQTLGQGPEFLTYFQNEAQLEKSRLLSDRFSAERPKGSFSTLEIQRTEQGDSAMYLCASNSLPPGEQYFGPGTRLTVT.

At least ten counts were recorded for this clonotype. The V and J genes are TRBV3-1 and TRBJ1-1; TRBD1 aligns across 8 bases. Germline V CDR1 and CDR2: LGHDT, YNNKEL (reference sequence). V shed 0 bases and J 1 base; nucleotides not matched to a gene: 7. CDR3 length: 17 residues. The CDR3 here is CASSQDWGTGRNTEAFF. CDR3 in DNA: TGTGCCAGCAGCCAAGATTGGGGGACAGGAAGGAACACTGAAGCTTTCTTT.

The sample holds many counts of this clonotype. The rearrangement joins TRBV5-1 to TRBJ2-5; no reliable D call. The CDR3 covers 14 residues. V lost 3 bases, J lost 0 bases, and 9 bases lay in between. Germline lookup yields CDR1 SGHRS and CDR2 YFSETQ. The CDR3 DNA sequence: TGCGCCAGCAGCTGGTACGGACACCAAGAGACCCAGTACTTC. Its translation: CASSWYGHQETQYF.

About this clonotype itself: A read error may be the cause here, since a much bigger clone is one base away. The rearrangement links TRBV29-1 to TRBJ2-7, with D perhaps matching TRBD2 (5 bases). The germline V gene encodes CDR1 SQVTM and CDR2 ANQGSEA. Trimming stripped 3 bases from V and 5 bases from J, with 17 bases between. This CDR3 has 14 amino acids. The DNA of the CDR3 is TGCAGCGTTGATCTAGAGGGAAACGGGGACGAGCAGTACTTC. It codes for CSVDLEGNGDEQYF.

In this sample, this clonotype turned up many times. This sequence joins TRBV4-3 and TRBJ1-3; tentative D call: TRBD1 (6 bases). There are 17 residues in the CDR3. Trimming stripped 3 bases from V and 0 bases from J, with 15 bases between. CDR1 LGHNA and CDR2 YSLEER come from the germline V gene. The CDR3 sequence: CASSHEPGQPSGNTIYF. In DNA form, the CDR3 reads TGCGCCAGCAGCCATGAACCGGGACAACCCTCTGGAAACACCATATATTTT.

About this clonotype itself: A much larger clone is a single base away; this may be a read error. The rearrangement uses TRBV5-6 and TRBJ2-7; the match to TRBD2 covers 10 bases. The junction had 5 bases not matched to a gene; V was cut back by 4 bases and J by 4 bases. The CDR3 loop spans 14 amino acids. Germline V CDR1 and CDR2: SGHDT, YYEEEE. CDR3 bases: TGTGCCAGCAGCCCCGGACTAGCGGTTTACGAGCAGTACTTC. Amino acids: CASSPGLAVYEQYF.

In this sample, this clonotype turned up a few times. This may be a read error: a much more frequent sequence differs by one nucleotide. The chain uses TRBV6-2 or TRBV6-3 and TRBJ2-7; no firm D call. CDR1 is MNHEY, CDR2 SVGEGT, per germline. This CDR3 is 13 amino acids long. CDR3 region: CAGSFGPTYEQYF. DNA for the CDR3: TGTGCCGGCAGTTTCGGCCCAACCTACGAGCAGTACTTC.

This clonotype was recorded many times. The chain carries TRBV2 and TRBJ2-3; TRBD2 aligns across 9 bases. CDR3 size: 15 residues. V dropped 2 bases and J dropped 0; count of bases not matched to a gene: 0. Germline lookup yields CDR1 SNHLY and CDR2 FYNNEI. In DNA, the CDR3 is TGTGCCAGCAGTGAACTAGCGGGGAGCACAGATACGCAGTATTTT. As protein: CASSELAGSTDTQYF.

The chain employs TRBV19 and TRBJ1-1, with D hard to call. Looked up from germline, CDR1 is LNHDA and CDR2 is SQIVND (reference sequence). The V end lost 7 bases, the J end lost 7 bases, and 10 bases lay between the germline ends. CDR3 length: 11 residues. This CDR3 reads CASTDWGEAFF. The DNA for the CDR3 is TGTGCCAGTACCGACTGGGGTGAAGCTTTCTTT.

V and J are TRBV9 and TRBJ2-2, with D uncertain. Trimming stripped 0 bases from V and 2 bases from J, with 2 bases between. Germline CDR1 reads SGDLS; CDR2 reads YYNGEE. The CDR3 covers 13 residues. CDR3 region: CASSVGNTGELFF. DNA for the CDR3: TGTGCCAGCAGCGTAGGAAACACCGGGGAGCTGTTTTTT.

This clonotype was recorded a few times. The CDR3 loop is CASSQGKSGSFEQYF. DNA for the CDR3: TGCGCCAGCAGCCAAGGTAAGAGCGGGTCTTTCGAGCAGTACTTC. V and J are TRBV4-3 and TRBJ2-7; D might be TRBD2 (6 bases). This CDR3 region has 15 residues. Germline V gene lookup returns CDR1 LGHNA and CDR2 YSLEER. Trimming shortened V by 1 base and J by 6 bases, and 16 bases separated the two germline ends.

This clonotype appeared a few times. The chain is built from TRBV20-1 and TRBJ1-2; D unclear. Germline CDR1 reads DFQATT; CDR2 reads SNEGSKA (reference sequence). The CDR3 consists of 16 residues. V lost 0 bases and J 0 bases, leaving 14 bases between the germline ends. The CDR3 loop reads CSARDGVASPNYGYTF. CDR3 nucleotides: TGCAGTGCTAGAGATGGCGTGGCCAGCCCTAACTATGGCTACACCTTC.

This clonotype is a singleton in its sample. A read error is possible here, since a much larger clone lies one base away. The V and J genes are TRBV11-2 and TRBJ1-4; possible D gene TRBD1, 6 bases. Looked up from germline, CDR1 is SGHAT and CDR2 is FQNNGV. Deletions cut 4 bases from V and 3 bases from J, with 15 bases between. The CDR3 is made up of 16 amino acids. The CDR3 sequence is CASSSYSRTANEKLFF. CDR3 coding DNA: TGTGCCAGCAGCTCGTACAGTAGGACAGCTAATGAAAAACTGTTTTTT.

This clonotype was observed many times. J is TRBJ2-7 and V is TRBV3-1, with 9 bases that match TRBD1. J lost 6 bases, V lost 4 bases, and 7 bases had no gene match. CDR1 and CDR2 from the germline V gene are LGHDT and YNNKEL (reference sequence). The length of the CDR3 is 14 residues. CDR3 loop: CASSPGTGYGEQYF. As DNA, the CDR3 is TGTGCCAGCAGCCCCGGGACAGGGTACGGCGAGCAGTACTTC.

This clonotype was seen many times. This rearrangement joins TRBV6-1 to TRBJ2-2; 8 positions agree with TRBD2. The CDR3 totals 15 residues. Germline V CDR1 and CDR2: MNHNS, SASEGT. The V gene end was trimmed by 8 bases and the J gene end by 1 base; junction bases not matched to a gene: 6. The CDR3 here is CASAGAGGNTGELFF. DNA of the CDR3: TGTGCCAGCGCCGGGGCGGGAGGGAACACCGGGGAGCTGTTTTTT.

This clonotype was seen at least ten times. The genes are TRBV12-3 or TRBV12-4 and TRBJ2-5, with D tentatively TRBD2 (5 bases). The CDR3 covers 16 residues. V was shortened by 5 bases and J by 1 base, with 17 bases between the two germline ends. The CDR3 loop is CASSPTGSVFQETQYF. The CDR3 DNA reads TGTGCCAGCAGTCCCACGGGGAGTGTTTTCCAAGAGACCCAGTACTTC.

Of note for this clonotype: Just one base apart from a much larger clone, this may be a read error. J is TRBJ2-5 and V is TRBV4-1; D gene unclear. CDR1 is MGHRA and CDR2 is YSYEKL in the germline V gene. The CDR3 has 14 amino acids. In nucleotides, the CDR3 is TGCGCCAGCAGCCAAAGACTCGCTCAAGGGACCCAGTACTTC. This translates into CASSQRLAQGTQYF.

This clonotype was detected ten times or more. This chain joins TRBV4-3 and TRBJ2-7, with D perhaps assigned TRBD1 or TRBD2 (5 bases each). The CDR3 is made up of 18 amino acids. Deletions cut 5 bases from V and 2 bases from J, with 25 bases between. Germline values: CDR1 LGHNA, CDR2 YSLEER. CDR3 in DNA: TGCGCCAGCAGCGAAGCCCCGGCCGGGGCAGGGAATACCTACGAGCAGTACTTC. This encodes CASSEAPAGAGNTYEQYF.

Comments on this clonotype: An end of the junction does not agree with germline; a read error may underlie this. V is TRBV4-3 and J is TRBJ2-5, with D possibly TRBD1 on 6 matching bases. CDR3 length: 15 amino acids. Per germline, CDR1 LGHNA and CDR2 YSLEER. The chain's CDR3 is CANSQDWTAQETQYF. The CDR3 DNA reads as TGCGCCAACAGCCAAGATTGGACAGCCCAAGAGACCCAGTACTTC.

In this sample, this clonotype turned up a few times. The gene calls are TRBV13 and TRBJ2-3; D may be TRBD1 (6 bases). Trimming took off 2 bases at V and 4 bases at J, with 10 bases between the two ends. Germline V gene sequence: CDR1 PRHDT, CDR2 FYEKMQ (reference sequence). The CDR3 covers 14 residues. CDR3 bases: TGTGCCAGCAGCTTATTTGGGGGCCCAGATACGCAGTATTTT. This encodes CASSLFGGPDTQYF.

In this sample, this clonotype turned up a few times. The chain is built from TRBV14 and TRBJ2-7; possible D gene TRBD2, 6 bases. The V end lost 0 bases, the J end lost 6 bases, and 15 bases lay between the germline ends. Germline V gene lookup returns CDR1 SGHDN and CDR2 FVKESK. The CDR3 is made up of 15 amino acids. CDR3 amino acids: CASSQDKRRDSEQYF. CDR3 DNA: TGTGCCAGCAGCCAAGATAAGCGGCGGGATTCCGAGCAGTACTTC.

This clonotype appeared a single time. The CDR3 does not end in the conserved phenylalanine or tryptophan, so this is likely a read error. J is TRBJ2-6 and V is TRBV7-8; D could derive from TRBD1 or TRBD2 (5 bases each). CDR3 length: 16 amino acids. The ends were cut back, 5 bases at V and 8 bases at J, with 19 bases in the middle. Germline CDR1 reads SGHVS; CDR2 reads FQNEAQ. The CDR3 DNA reads as TGTGCCAGCAGCACAGGACGGGCTTGGGGGACCAACGTCCTGACTCTC. Protein: CASSTGRAWGTNVLTL.